This T cell receptor beta chain was recovered during a study of blood T cell repertoires in COVID-19. Study summary: Samples representing acute and convalescent COVID-19 were sourced from the United States, Italy and Spain.

Sequencing used immunoSEQ multiplex PCR; TCRdb keeps in-frame clones, though not all of them. The table records 200,000 to 250,000 clones, 80% to 90% of them present only once. The receptor was isolated from a man aged 45-65 years with active or convalescent COVID-19. The sequenced material came from peripheral blood.

The CDR3: CASSSSGGGAQETQYF. In DNA, the CDR3 is TGTGCCAGCAGCTCCTCAGGCGGGGGCGCCCAAGAGACCCAGTACTTC. The chain recombines TRBV11-2 with TRBJ2-5; a possible D gene is TRBD2 (7 bases). The CDR3 spans 16 residues. Trimming left V 4 bases short and J 1 base short, with 16 bases between. Germline V gives CDR1 SGHAT, CDR2 FQNNGV. Full variable domain (rest looked up from reference TRBV11-2 and TRBJ2-5): EAGVAQSPRYKIIEKRQSVAFWCNPISGHATLYWYQQILGQGPKLLIQFQNNGVVDDSQLPKDRFSAERLKGVDSTLKIQPAKLEDSAVYLCASSSSGGGAQETQYFGPGTRLLVL.